This T cell receptor beta chain was retrieved from a study of shared clonotypes between healthy human individuals. V shed 3 bases and J shed 6 bases, with 8 bases lying between them. CDR3 length: 13 amino acids. From germline, CDR1 is MDHEN and CDR2 SYDVKM. Assay: immunoSEQ multiplex PCR; the TCRdb copy retains only in-frame clones and omits some. There are about 2 million clones in the sample; roughly 95% occur only once, and more than 0.1% lies in the top ten. The TCR originated in a man in his late teens or twenties in good health. The J gene is TRBJ2-2, the V gene TRBV28; D gene uncertain. Sequenced input: naive CD4+ T cells sorted from blood. Subset noted: CD45RA+ positively selected. CDR3 amino acids: CASSLVGSGELFF. DNA of the CDR3: TGTGCCAGCAGTTTGGTGGGGTCCGGGGAGCTGTTTTTT.